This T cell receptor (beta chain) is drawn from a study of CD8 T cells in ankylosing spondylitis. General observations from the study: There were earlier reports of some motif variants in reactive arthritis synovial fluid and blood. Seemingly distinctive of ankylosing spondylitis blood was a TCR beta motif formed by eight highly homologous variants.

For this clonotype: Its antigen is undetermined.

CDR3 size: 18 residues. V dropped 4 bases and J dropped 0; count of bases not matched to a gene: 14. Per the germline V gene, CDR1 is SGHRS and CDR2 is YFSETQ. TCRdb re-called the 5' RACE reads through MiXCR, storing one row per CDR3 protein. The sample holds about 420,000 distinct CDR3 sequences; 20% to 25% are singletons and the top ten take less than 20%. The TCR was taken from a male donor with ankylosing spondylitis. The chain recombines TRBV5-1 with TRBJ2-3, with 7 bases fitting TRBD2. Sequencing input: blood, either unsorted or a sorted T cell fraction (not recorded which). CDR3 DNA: TGCGCCAGCAGCACCGGACCCGGGAGGCATCCTAGCACAGATACGCAGTATTTT. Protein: CASSTGPGRHPSTDTQYF.